This T cell receptor beta chain was identified in a study of human T cells and chemical hapten exposure. Broader study findings: Counts of TCRs expanded at PT1 correlated positively with patch test score. High-frequency TCRs, those above 1 in 1000, stayed the same after DPC sensitization.

Each CDR3 protein gets one entry after TCRdb re-called the RACE reads with MiXCR. Of around 53,000 distinct CDR3 sequences detected, 9% to 9.5% appear once; the ten largest clones hold 3.5% to 5%. The time point: patch test 1, 2 weeks after DPC sensitization. Noted treatment: therapeutic diphenylcyclopropenone sensitization with weekly scalp DPC. Every patch test was put on after a blood sample was taken. Total RNA extraction was carried out from unfractionated whole blood. The CDR3 runs 12 residues. Germline assignment: CDR1 SQVTM and CDR2 ANQGSEA. With 5 bases clipped from V and 10 bases from J, the junction kept 7 bases outside the gene matches. For this clonotype: What it binds is not known.

V and J are TRBV29-1 and TRBJ1-4; 7 bases match TRBD1. This TCR derives from a woman aged 45-60 years with alopecia areata. Some clones in this sample may be carry-over from other donors' samples. The sample in question was whole blood, obtained in connection with sensitization to the hapten diphenylcyclopropenone (DPC). This chain's CDR3 is CSVKETGRKLFF. CDR3 nucleotides: TGCAGCGTTAAGGAGACAGGGCGAAAACTGTTTTTT.